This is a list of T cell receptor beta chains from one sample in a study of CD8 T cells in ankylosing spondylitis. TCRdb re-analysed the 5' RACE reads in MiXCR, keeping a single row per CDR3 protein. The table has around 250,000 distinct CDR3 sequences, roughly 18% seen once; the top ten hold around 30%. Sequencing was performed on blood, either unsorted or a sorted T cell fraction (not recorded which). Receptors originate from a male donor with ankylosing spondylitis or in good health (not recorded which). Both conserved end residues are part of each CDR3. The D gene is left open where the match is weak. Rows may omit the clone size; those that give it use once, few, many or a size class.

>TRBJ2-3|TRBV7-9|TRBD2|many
TGTGCCAGCAGCTTGGGACTAGCGGGAGTCACAGATACGCAGTATTTT
CASSLGLAGVTDTQYF
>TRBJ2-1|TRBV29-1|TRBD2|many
TGCAGCGTTGAAGGGACTAGCAGACACTACAATGAGCAGTTCTTC
CSVEGTSRHYNEQFF
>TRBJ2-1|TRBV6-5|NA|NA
TGTGCCAGCAGTTACGGGGGGTCCCAATACAATGAGCAGTTCTTC
CASSYGGSQYNEQFF
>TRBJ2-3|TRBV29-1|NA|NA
TGCAGCGTTGTGAGCGGGCCGGGCACAGATACGCAGTATTTT
CSVVSGPGTDTQYF
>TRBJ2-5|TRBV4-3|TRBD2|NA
TGCGCCAGCAGCCTCAGTCAACTAGCGGGAGAGACCCAGTACTTC
CASSLSQLAGETQYF
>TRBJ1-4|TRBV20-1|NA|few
TGCAGTGCTAGAGGGGGGGAAAAACTGTTTTTT
CSARGGEKLFF
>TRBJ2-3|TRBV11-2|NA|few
TGTGCCAGCAGCATACCGCTGGGGGGTGTGACAGATACGCAGTATTTT
CASSIPLGGVTDTQYF
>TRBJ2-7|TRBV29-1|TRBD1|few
TGCAGCGCCCGGACAGGGATGGAATACGAGCAGTACTTC
CSARTGMEYEQYF
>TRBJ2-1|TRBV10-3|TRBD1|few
TGTGCCATCAGTGAGCCGGGACAGGGGCCAGATGAGCAGTTCTTC
CAISEPGQGPDEQFF
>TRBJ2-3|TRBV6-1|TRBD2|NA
TGTGCCAGCAACCCGACTAGCGGGACCTCAGATACGCAGTATTTT
CASNPTSGTSDTQYF
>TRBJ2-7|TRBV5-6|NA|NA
TGTGCCAGCAGCTTGGCCGCGGGATTCTCCTACGAGCAGTACTTC
CASSLAAGFSYEQYF
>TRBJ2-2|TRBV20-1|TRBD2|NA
TGCAGTGCTAGAGACGGACTAGCGGGCGATCCTGCGAACACCGGGGAGCTGTTTTTT
CSARDGLAGDPANTGELFF
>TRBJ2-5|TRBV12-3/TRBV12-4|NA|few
TGTGCCAGCAGTTTGGGGGAGATAGGGGAGACCCAGTACTTC
CASSLGEIGETQYF
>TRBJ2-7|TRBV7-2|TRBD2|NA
TGTGCCAGCAGCTTACAGACTACCGCTATGGGACTAGCGGGAGGAAACTCCTACGAGCAGTACTTC
CASSLQTTAMGLAGGNSYEQYF
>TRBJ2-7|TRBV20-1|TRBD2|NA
TGCAGTGCCTGGCTAGCGGGAGGCCCAGACTACGAGCAGTACTTC
CSAWLAGGPDYEQYF
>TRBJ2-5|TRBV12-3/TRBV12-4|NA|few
TGTGCCAGCAGTCCCCTCCTAGAGGAAGAGACCCAGTACTTC
CASSPLLEEETQYF